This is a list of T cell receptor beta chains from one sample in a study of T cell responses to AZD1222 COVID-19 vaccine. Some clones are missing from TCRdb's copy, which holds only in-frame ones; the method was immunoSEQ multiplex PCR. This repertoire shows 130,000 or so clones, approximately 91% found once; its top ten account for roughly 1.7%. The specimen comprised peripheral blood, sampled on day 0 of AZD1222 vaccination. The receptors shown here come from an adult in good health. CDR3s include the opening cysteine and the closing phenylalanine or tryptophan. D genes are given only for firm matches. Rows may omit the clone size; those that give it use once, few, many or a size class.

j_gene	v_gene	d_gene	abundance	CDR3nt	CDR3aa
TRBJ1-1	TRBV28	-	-	TGTGCCAGCAGTCCTACAGGGATTAACACTGAAGCTTTCTTT	CASSPTGINTEAFF
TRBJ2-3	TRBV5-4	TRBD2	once	TGTGCCAGCAGCTTGGAGGCGGGAGGGCCTTGGGCAGATACGCAGTATTTT	CASSLEAGGPWADTQYF
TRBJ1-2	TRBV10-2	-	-	TGCGCCAGCAGTGTCAGTAACTATGGCTACACCTTC	CASSVSNYGYTF
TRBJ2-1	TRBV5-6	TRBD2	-	TGTGCCAGCAGCTCCCGAAGAGGACTAGCGGGGGACAATGAGCAGTTCTTC	CASSSRRGLAGDNEQFF
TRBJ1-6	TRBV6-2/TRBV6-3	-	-	TGTGCCAGCAGTTACCTTCAGGGGTCGAATAATTCACCCCTCCACTTT	CASSYLQGSNNSPLHF
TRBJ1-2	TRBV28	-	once	TGTGCCAGCGAGAGGGCGGGCTATGGCTACACCTTC	CASERAGYGYTF
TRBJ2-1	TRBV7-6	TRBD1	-	TGTGCCAGCAGCGAGACGGGGACAGAATACAATGAGCAGTTCTTC	CASSETGTEYNEQFF
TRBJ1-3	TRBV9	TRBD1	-	TGTGCCAGCAGCGTGGTGGACAGGGGTTCAGGAACTGGAAACACCATATATTTT	CASSVVDRGSGTGNTIYF
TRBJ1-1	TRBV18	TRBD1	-	TGTGCCAGCTCCATTGGGACAGACATGAACACTGAAGCTTTCTTT	CASSIGTDMNTEAFF
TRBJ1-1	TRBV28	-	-	TGTGCCAGCATCTCGAACACTGAAGCTTTCTTT	CASISNTEAFF
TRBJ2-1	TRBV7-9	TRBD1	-	TGTGCCAGCAGCAGGGGGACAGGGGGTAATGAGCAGTTCTTC	CASSRGTGGNEQFF
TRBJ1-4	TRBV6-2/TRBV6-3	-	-	TGTGCCAGCAGTTACTCAGGGATGGGTGAAAAACTGTTTTTT	CASSYSGMGEKLFF
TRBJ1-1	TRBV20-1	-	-	TGCAGTGCTAGTCCCCAGGGGAACACTGAAGCTTTCTTT	CSASPQGNTEAFF
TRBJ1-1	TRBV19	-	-	TGTGCCAGTAGTCTTTATGTGGGGGGCCTGAACACTGAAGCTTTCTTT	CASSLYVGGLNTEAFF
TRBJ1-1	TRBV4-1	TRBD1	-	TGCGCCAGCAGCCAACCGGGACAGATCAAATCCGAAGCTTTCTTT	CASSQPGQIKSEAFF
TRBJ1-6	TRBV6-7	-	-	TGTGCCAGCAGTTACCCGAGACAATATAAGAGTCCGGAGGATTCACCCCTCCACTTT	CASSYPRQYKSPEDSPLHF
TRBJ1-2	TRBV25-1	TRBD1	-	TGTGCCAGCAGTGAATCCAGACAGGGCTATGGCTACACCTTC	CASSESRQGYGYTF
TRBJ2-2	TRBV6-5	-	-	TGTGCCAGCAGTCCTCAGGGGTCCGGGGAGCTGTTTTTT	CASSPQGSGELFF
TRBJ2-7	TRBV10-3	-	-	TGTGCCATCAGTGATGGGGTTCGCTACGAGCAGTATTTC	CAISDGVRYEQYF
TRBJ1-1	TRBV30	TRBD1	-	TGTGCCTGGAGTGCAGGGGGAGCTGAAGCTTTCTTT	CAWSAGGAEAFF
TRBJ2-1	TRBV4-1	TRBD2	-	TGCGCCAGCAGCCGAGGCCGTCTAGCGGGAGAGGGGAATGAGCAGTTCTTC	CASSRGRLAGEGNEQFF
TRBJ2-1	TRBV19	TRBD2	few	TGTGCCAGTAGTCCCTGGGGGGGGAGGGCCAATGAGCAGTTCTTC	CASSPWGGRANEQFF
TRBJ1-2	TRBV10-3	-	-	TGTGCCATCAGCAACAGGGAAGACTATGGCTACACCTTC	CAISNREDYGYTF
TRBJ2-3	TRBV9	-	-	TGTGCCAGCAGCGACAGGGCAAGCACAGATACGCAGTATTTT	CASSDRASTDTQYF
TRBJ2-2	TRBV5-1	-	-	TGCGCCAGCAGCTGGGGACGGCCGAACACCGGGGAGCTGTTTTTT	CASSWGRPNTGELFF
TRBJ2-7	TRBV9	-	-	TGTGCCAGCAGCGTAGAGGGAGCTTACTACGAGCAGTACTTC	CASSVEGAYYEQYF
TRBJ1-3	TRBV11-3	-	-	TGTGCCAGCAGCTTAGAAGGGGCCCACGGAGGAAACACCATATATTTT	CASSLEGAHGGNTIYF
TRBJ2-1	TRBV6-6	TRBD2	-	TGTGCCAGCAGGACCCCGGGAGCGGGAACCTACAATGAGCAGTTCTTC	CASRTPGAGTYNEQFF